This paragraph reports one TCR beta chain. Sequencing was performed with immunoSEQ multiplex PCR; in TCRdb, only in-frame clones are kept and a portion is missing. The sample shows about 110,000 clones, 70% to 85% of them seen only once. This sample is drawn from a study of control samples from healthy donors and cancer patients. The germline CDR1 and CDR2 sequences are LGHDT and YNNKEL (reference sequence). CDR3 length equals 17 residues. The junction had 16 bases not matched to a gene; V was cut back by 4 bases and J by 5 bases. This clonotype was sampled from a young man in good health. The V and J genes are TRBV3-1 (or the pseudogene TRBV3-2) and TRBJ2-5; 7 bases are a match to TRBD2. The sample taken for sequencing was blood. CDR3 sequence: CASSLGVLPSGGETQYF. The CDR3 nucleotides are TGTGCCAGCAGCCTCGGAGTTCTGCCTAGCGGAGGGGAGACCCAGTACTTC.